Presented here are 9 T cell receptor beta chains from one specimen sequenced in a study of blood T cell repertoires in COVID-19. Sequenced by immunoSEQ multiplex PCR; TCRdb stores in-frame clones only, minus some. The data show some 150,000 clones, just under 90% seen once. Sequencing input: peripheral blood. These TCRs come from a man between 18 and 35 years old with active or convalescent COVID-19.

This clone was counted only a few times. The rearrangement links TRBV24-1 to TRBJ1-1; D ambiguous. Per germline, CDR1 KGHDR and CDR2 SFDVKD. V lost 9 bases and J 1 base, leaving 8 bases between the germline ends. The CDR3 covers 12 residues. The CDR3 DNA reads TGTGCCACCCGTGCATGGAACACTGAAGCTTTCTTT. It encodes CATRAWNTEAFF.

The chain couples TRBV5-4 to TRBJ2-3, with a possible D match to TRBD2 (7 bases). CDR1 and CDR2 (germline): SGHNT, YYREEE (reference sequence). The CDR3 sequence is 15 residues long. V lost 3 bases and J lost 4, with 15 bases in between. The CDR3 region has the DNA TGTGCCAGCAGCTCGTACACGGGGGGCCCAGATACGCAGTATTTT. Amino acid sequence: CASSSYTGGPDTQYF.

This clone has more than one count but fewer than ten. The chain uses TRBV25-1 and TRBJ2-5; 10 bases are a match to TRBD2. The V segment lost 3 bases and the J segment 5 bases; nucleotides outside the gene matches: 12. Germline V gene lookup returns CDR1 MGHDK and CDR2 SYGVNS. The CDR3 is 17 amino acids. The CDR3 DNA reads TGTGCCAGCAGTGAGGATTTACTAGCGGGGTCGGGGGAGACCCAGTACTTC. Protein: CASSEDLLAGSGETQYF.

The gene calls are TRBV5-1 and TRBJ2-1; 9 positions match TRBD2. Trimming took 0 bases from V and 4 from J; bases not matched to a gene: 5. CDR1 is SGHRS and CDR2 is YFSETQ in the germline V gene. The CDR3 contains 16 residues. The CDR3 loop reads CASSLAVLAGYNEQFF. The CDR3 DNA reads TGCGCCAGCAGCTTGGCCGTTCTAGCGGGATACAATGAGCAGTTCTTC.

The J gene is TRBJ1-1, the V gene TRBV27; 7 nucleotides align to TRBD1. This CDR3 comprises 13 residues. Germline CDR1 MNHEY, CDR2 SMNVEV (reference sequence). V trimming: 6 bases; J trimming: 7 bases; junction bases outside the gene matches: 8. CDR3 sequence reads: CASRRQGQIEAFF. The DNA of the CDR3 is TGTGCCAGCAGGAGACAGGGTCAAATTGAAGCTTTCTTT.

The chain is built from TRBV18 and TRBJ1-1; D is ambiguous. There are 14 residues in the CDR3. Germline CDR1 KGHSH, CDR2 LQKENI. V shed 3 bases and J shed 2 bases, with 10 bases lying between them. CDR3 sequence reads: CASSPMGSNTEAFF. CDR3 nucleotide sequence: TGTGCCAGCTCACCCATGGGCAGTAACACTGAAGCTTTCTTT.

The CDR3 DNA is TGTGCCAGTAGTATTTGGTTGTGGAGAGAAGCTTTCTTT. Translating gives CASSIWLWREAFF. This chain joins TRBV19 and TRBJ1-1, with D unclear. V lost 3 bases to trimming and J lost 8 bases, with 13 bases between them. Germline assignment: CDR1 LNHDA and CDR2 SQIVND (reference sequence). CDR3 length equals 13 residues.

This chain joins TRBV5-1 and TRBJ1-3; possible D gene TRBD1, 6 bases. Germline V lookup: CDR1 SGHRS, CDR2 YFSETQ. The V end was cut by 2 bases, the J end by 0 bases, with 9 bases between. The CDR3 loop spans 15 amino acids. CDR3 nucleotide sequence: TGCGCCAGCAGCTTTCAGGGGACCTCTGGAAACACCATATATTTT. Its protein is CASSFQGTSGNTIYF.

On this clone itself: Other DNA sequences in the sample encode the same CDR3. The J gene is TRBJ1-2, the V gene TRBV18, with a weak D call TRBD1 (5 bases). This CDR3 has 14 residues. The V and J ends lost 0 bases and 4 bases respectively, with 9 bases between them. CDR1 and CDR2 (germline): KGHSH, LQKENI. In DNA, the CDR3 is TGTGCCAGCTCACCACCATCAGGGCTCTATGGCTACACCTTC. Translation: CASSPPSGLYGYTF.